A selection of T cell receptor beta chains follows, all from one sample in a study of cytomegalovirus exposure and HLA in healthy donors. Profiling relied on immunoSEQ multiplex PCR, and the TCRdb table lists in-frame clones only, not all of them. The profile shows tens of thousands of clones, roughly 78% of them singletons. Sequenced: PBMCs. The receptors come from a male donor in good health and CMV-seropositive. Both conserved end residues are part of each CDR3. A D gene is named only where the DNA matches it firmly. Some rows mark clone size as missing; the rest say once, few, many or name a class of expanded clone.

D gene,clone size,V gene,CDR3 length,J gene,CDR3 DNA,CDR3 protein
TRBD1,NA,TRBV7-9,15,TRBJ2-7,TGTGCCAGCAGCCCGCCAGGGACAGCTTTTTACGAGCAGTACTTC,CASSPPGTAFYEQYF
NA,once,TRBV7-8,13,TRBJ2-7,TGTGCCAGCAGCTTAAGCCCTATCTACGAGCAGTACTTC,CASSLSPIYEQYF
NA,NA,TRBV15,13,TRBJ2-3,TGTGCCACCAGCCGACCGGGAAGGGATACGCAGTATTTT,CATSRPGRDTQYF
TRBD2,NA,TRBV2,15,TRBJ2-2,TGTGCCAGCAGTCCGCTAGCGGGAGAGGGCGGGGAGCTGTTTTTT,CASSPLAGEGGELFF
TRBD1,NA,TRBV4-3,16,TRBJ2-6,TGCGCCAGCAGTACAGGGGCCGGCTCTGGGGCCAACGTCCTGACTTTC,CASSTGAGSGANVLTF
NA,few,TRBV18,19,TRBJ2-2,TGTGCCAGCTCACCTCTACCCTGGACAGTTACCCCGAACACCGGGGAGCTGTTTTTT,CASSPLPWTVTPNTGELFF
TRBD1,NA,TRBV5-4,16,TRBJ2-7,TGTGCCAGCAGCTTTAGCCCCAGGACAGGATCCTACGAGCAGTACTTC,CASSFSPRTGSYEQYF
NA,NA,TRBV9,14,TRBJ1-4,TGTGCCAGCAGCTCAGACCTACCGGGGGAAAAACTGTTTTTT,CASSSDLPGEKLFF
TRBD2,few,TRBV6-6,13,TRBJ2-5,TGTGCCGTGGGGAGGGAAGAACAAGAGACCCAGTACTTC,CAVGREEQETQYF
NA,many,TRBV12-2,17,TRBJ1-4,TGTGCAAGTCGCTTAGTTGGAAGGGGGCCGGTCATCGAAAAACTGTTTTTT,CASRLVGRGPVIEKLFF
NA,NA,TRBV6-1,14,TRBJ1-3,TGTGCCAGCAGTTTCTCAGACTCTGGAAACACCATATATTTT,CASSFSDSGNTIYF
TRBD1,once,TRBV7-2,16,TRBJ2-5,TGTGCCAGCAGGCAGACAGGACAGGGGACACAAGAGACCCAGTACTTC,CASRQTGQGTQETQYF
NA,NA,TRBV28,15,TRBJ1-4,TGTGCCAGCAGTTTGGAGGACAGACGACGGGAAAAACTGTTTTTT,CASSLEDRRREKLFF
TRBD2,NA,TRBV9,13,TRBJ2-7,TGTGCCAGCAGCGTGGGACTAGCTTACGAGCAGTACTTC,CASSVGLAYEQYF
TRBD1,NA,TRBV11-1,14,TRBJ2-5,TGTGCCAGCACCCTAACAGGGGGCTGGGAGACCCAGTACTTC,CASTLTGGWETQYF
TRBD1,NA,TRBV25-1,16,TRBJ2-7,TGTGCCAGCAGTGGAGAGGGACCGGGACAGCTCTACGAGCAGTACTTC,CASSGEGPGQLYEQYF
NA,once,TRBV9,16,TRBJ2-1,TGTGCCAGCAGCGTAGATCTCTACAGCTCCTACAATGAGCAGTTCTTC,CASSVDLYSSYNEQFF
NA,NA,TRBV2,10,TRBJ2-1,TGTGCCAGCATGGCCAATGAGCAGTTCTTC,CASMANEQFF
TRBD1,NA,TRBV25-1,16,TRBJ2-1,TGTGCCAGCAGTTTCTCGGACAGGGGGTCCCACAATGAGCAGTTCTTC,CASSFSDRGSHNEQFF
NA,NA,TRBV7-2,15,TRBJ2-2,TGTGCCAGCAGCTCCACGGGAGCGGGCACCGGGGAGCTGTTTTTT,CASSSTGAGTGELFF
TRBD2,NA,TRBV13,18,TRBJ2-3,TGTGCCAGCAGCATGGGGACGCTGGGACTAGCGGGAGTAGATACGCAGTATTTT,CASSMGTLGLAGVDTQYF
NA,NA,TRBV28,11,TRBJ1-3,TGTGCCAGCATTATGGGAAACACCATATATTTT,CASIMGNTIYF
TRBD1,NA,TRBV6-1,13,TRBJ1-1,TGTGCCAGCAGTCGACAGGGTTGGACTGAAGCTTTCTTT,CASSRQGWTEAFF
TRBD2,NA,TRBV11-2,15,TRBJ2-7,TGTGCCAGCAGCTTAGACCCGACTAGCGGGAGGAAACGGTACTTC,CASSLDPTSGRKRYF
NA,NA,TRBV4-2,15,TRBJ2-2,TGTGCCAGCAGCCAAGATAACAGTATCACCGGGGAGCTGTTTTTT,CASSQDNSITGELFF
NA,few,TRBV7-6,16,TRBJ2-5,TGTGCCAGCAGCTTTATTAGGCTAGCGAACCAAGAGACCCAGTACTTC,CASSFIRLANQETQYF
NA,NA,TRBV28,11,TRBJ1-2,TGTGCCAGCAGTTCGGGGGTGGGTTGGACCTTC,CASSSGVGWTF
TRBD2,NA,TRBV5-4,14,TRBJ2-7,TGTGCCAGCCAGGGGACTAGCGGGAGACGGGAGCAGTACTTC,CASQGTSGRREQYF
TRBD2,few,TRBV29-1,14,TRBJ2-1,TGCAGCGTTGATGGACTAGCTCGGGCCAATGAGCAGTTCTTC,CSVDGLARANEQFF
TRBD2,NA,TRBV6-4,15,TRBJ2-7,TGTGCCAGCAGAAGCAGACTAGCGGGAGGGAATGAGCAGTACTTC,CASRSRLAGGNEQYF
TRBD1,few,TRBV5-1,15,TRBJ1-4,TGCGCCAGCAGCCTCTTGACAGGGACTAATGAAAAACTGTTTTTT,CASSLLTGTNEKLFF
NA,NA,TRBV28,14,TRBJ2-7,TGTGCCAGCAGTCTACGACTAGTTTCCTACGAGCAGTACTTC,CASSLRLVSYEQYF
NA,NA,TRBV4-2,16,TRBJ1-2,TGTGCCAGCAGCCAAGATCTTGAAGGGGTTATCTATGGCTACACCTTC,CASSQDLEGVIYGYTF
NA,NA,TRBV28,11,TRBJ1-2,TGTGCCAGCAGTGTTTGGCAGGGCTACACCTTC,CASSVWQGYTF
TRBD2,NA,TRBV6-1,15,TRBJ2-1,TGTGCCAGCGAGCGGGAGGGGAGACCCTTGGGTGAGCAGTTCTTC,CASEREGRPLGEQFF
NA,NA,TRBV19,16,TRBJ1-2,TGTGCCAGTAGTACCCAGGGGAGAAGTGGGGTCTATGGCTACACCTTC,CASSTQGRSGVYGYTF
NA,NA,TRBV13,15,TRBJ2-7,TGTGCCAGCAGCGGCGCCCGGGGGAGCTCCTACGAGCAGTACTTC,CASSGARGSSYEQYF
TRBD2,NA,TRBV9,16,TRBJ2-7,TGTGCCAGCAGCGTAGGAGTTAGCGGGCCCTCCTACGAGCAGTACTTC,CASSVGVSGPSYEQYF
NA,NA,TRBV27,16,TRBJ2-7,TGTGCCAGCAGTTTACCACAGGGCTCGGGACCCGTCGAGCAGTACTTC,CASSLPQGSGPVEQYF
TRBD2,NA,TRBV27,16,TRBJ2-2,TGTGCCAGCAGCCTTTCGGGACTAGAGTACACCGGGGAGCTGTTTTTT,CASSLSGLEYTGELFF
TRBD2,NA,TRBV7-9,15,TRBJ2-1,TGTGCCAGCAGCCCCGGGAGGGCCCGTTGGAATGAGCAGTTCTTC,CASSPGRARWNEQFF
TRBD1,NA,TRBV27,14,TRBJ2-7,TGTGCCAGCAGTCTACGGGACAGGGTCTACGAGCAGTACTTC,CASSLRDRVYEQYF
TRBD1,NA,TRBV19,13,TRBJ2-3,TGTGCCAGTACCGGGACAGGCACAGATACGCAGTATTTT,CASTGTGTDTQYF
NA,NA,TRBV7-9,17,TRBJ1-3,TGTGCCAGCAGCTCTTTTCCAGACAGCCGCTCTGGAAACACCATATATTTT,CASSSFPDSRSGNTIYF
NA,NA,TRBV7-6,18,TRBJ2-3,TGTGCCAGCAGCTTCCGTCCTCCTAGCGCCCTGCTTACAGATACGCAGTATTTT,CASSFRPPSALLTDTQYF
TRBD1,NA,TRBV27,14,TRBJ1-2,TGTGCCAGCAGCCAGAGGGACAGGATCTATGGCTACACCTTC,CASSQRDRIYGYTF
TRBD1,NA,TRBV15,16,TRBJ1-4,TGTGCCACCAGCAGAGCTTCGGGACAGGCGAGGGAAAAACTGTTTTTT,CATSRASGQAREKLFF
NA,NA,TRBV5-1,16,TRBJ2-1,TGCGCCAGCAGCTTGGTAATTCGGGACAACTACAATGAGCAGTTCTTC,CASSLVIRDNYNEQFF
NA,NA,TRBV5-1,15,TRBJ2-7,TGCGCCAGCAGCTTGTTTCCCGGGACTGAGTACGAGCAGTACTTC,CASSLFPGTEYEQYF
TRBD1,NA,TRBV29-1,15,TRBJ2-5,TGCAGCGTTGAAACTTGGGACAGGGTGACGGAGACCCAGTACTTC,CSVETWDRVTETQYF
TRBD2,NA,TRBV6-5,15,TRBJ2-7,TGTGCCAGCAGTCCCGCAACAGCGGGGGTGGGGGAGCAGTACTTC,CASSPATAGVGEQYF
TRBD1,NA,TRBV11-1,15,TRBJ2-7,TGTGCCAGCAGCTTAGACAGGGGGCCTACCTACGAGCAGTACTTC,CASSLDRGPTYEQYF
NA,NA,TRBV28,19,TRBJ2-2,TGTGCCAGCAGTCCCGCGCTAGAATATCAAATCGCGAACACCGGGGAGCTGTTTTTT,CASSPALEYQIANTGELFF
TRBD1,few,TRBV6-5,15,TRBJ1-5,TGTGCCAGCAGTGGGACAGGGCCGAGCAATCAGCCCCAGCATTTT,CASSGTGPSNQPQHF
TRBD2,NA,TRBV5-1,15,TRBJ2-7,TGCGCCAGCAGCTTGGCGCGGACTAGTAACTACGAGCAGTACTTC,CASSLARTSNYEQYF
TRBD2,few,TRBV25-1,14,TRBJ2-7,TGTGCCAGCAGTGAAGCGGGAGGTTTATACGAGCAGTACTTC,CASSEAGGLYEQYF
TRBD2,NA,TRBV11-2,14,TRBJ2-7,TGTGCCACCGCCCGGACTAGCGGATTCTACGAGCAGTACTTC,CATARTSGFYEQYF
TRBD2,NA,TRBV27,17,TRBJ2-1,TGTGCCAGCAGTTTATTTACTAGCGGGGTGACCTACAATGAGCAGTTCTTC,CASSLFTSGVTYNEQFF
NA,few,TRBV4-1,15,TRBJ2-3,TGCGCCAGCAGACAGCCCGGCAGGGGAACAGATACGCAGTATTTT,CASRQPGRGTDTQYF